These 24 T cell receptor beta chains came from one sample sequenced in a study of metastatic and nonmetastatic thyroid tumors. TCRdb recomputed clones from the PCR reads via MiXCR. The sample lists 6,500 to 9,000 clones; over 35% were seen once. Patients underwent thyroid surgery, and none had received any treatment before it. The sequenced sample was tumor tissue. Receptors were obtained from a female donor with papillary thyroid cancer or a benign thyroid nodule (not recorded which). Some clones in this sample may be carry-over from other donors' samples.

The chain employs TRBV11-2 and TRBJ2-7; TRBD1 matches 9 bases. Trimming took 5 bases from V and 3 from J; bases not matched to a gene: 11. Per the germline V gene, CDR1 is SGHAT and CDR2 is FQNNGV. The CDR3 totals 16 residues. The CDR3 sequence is CASSPLTGTGIYEQYF. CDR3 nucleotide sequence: TGTGCCAGCAGCCCGCTCACCGGGACAGGGATCTACGAGCAGTACTTC.

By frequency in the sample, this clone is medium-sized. CDR3 residues: CAIKSSGLAPSYNEQFF. CDR3 bases: TGTGCCATCAAGTCAAGCGGGCTAGCTCCCTCCTACAATGAGCAGTTCTTC. The rearrangement links TRBV10-3 to TRBJ2-1; TRBD2 might be the D (6 bases). The CDR3 consists of 17 residues. Trimming left V 7 bases short and J 0 bases short, with 19 bases between. The germline V gene encodes CDR1 ENHRY and CDR2 SYGVKD.

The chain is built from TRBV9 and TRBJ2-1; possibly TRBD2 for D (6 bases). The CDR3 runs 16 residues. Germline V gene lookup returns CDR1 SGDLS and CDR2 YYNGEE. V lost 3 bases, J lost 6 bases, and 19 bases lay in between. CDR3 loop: CASSAGGAGDRNEQFF. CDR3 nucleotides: TGTGCCAGCAGCGCGGGCGGGGCGGGTGATCGCAATGAGCAGTTCTTC.

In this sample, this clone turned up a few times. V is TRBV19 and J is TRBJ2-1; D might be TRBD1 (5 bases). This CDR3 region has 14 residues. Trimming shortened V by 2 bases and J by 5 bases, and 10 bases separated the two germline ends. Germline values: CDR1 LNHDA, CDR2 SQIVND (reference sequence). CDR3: CASSIITGDNEQFF. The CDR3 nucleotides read TGTGCCAGTAGTATAATCACAGGTGACAATGAGCAGTTCTTC.

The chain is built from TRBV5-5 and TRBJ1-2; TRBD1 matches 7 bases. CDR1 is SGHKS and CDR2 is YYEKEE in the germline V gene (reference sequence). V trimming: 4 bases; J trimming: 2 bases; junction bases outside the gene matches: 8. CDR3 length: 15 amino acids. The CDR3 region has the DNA TGTGCCAGCAGCCTCACAGGGGAAAGGAACTATGGCTACACCTTC. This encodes CASSLTGERNYGYTF.

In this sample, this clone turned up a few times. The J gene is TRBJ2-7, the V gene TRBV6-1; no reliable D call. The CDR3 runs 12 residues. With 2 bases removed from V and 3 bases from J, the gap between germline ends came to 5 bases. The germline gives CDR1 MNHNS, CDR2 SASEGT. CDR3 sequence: CASSESGYEQYF. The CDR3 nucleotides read TGTGCCAGCAGTGAATCTGGCTACGAGCAGTACTTC.

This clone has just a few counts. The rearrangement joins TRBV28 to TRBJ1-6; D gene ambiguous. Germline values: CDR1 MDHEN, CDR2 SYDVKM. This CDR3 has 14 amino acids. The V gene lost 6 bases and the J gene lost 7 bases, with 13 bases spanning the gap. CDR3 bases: TGTGCCAGCAGGACGGACTGGGAAAATTCACCCCTCCACTTT. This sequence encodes CASRTDWENSPLHF.

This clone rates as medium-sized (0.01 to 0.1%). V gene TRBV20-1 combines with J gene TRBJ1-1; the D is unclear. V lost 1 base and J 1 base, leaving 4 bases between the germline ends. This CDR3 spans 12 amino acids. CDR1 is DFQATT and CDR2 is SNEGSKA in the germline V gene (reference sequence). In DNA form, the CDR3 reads TGCAGTGCTAGAGTCAAGAACACTGAAGCTTTCTTT. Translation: CSARVKNTEAFF.

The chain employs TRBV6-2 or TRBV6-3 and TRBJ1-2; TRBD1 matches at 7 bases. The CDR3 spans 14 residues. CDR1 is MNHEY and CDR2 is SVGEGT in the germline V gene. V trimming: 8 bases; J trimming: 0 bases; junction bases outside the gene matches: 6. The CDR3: CASGAGTANYGYTF. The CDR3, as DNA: TGTGCCAGCGGCGCCGGGACAGCTAACTATGGCTACACCTTC.

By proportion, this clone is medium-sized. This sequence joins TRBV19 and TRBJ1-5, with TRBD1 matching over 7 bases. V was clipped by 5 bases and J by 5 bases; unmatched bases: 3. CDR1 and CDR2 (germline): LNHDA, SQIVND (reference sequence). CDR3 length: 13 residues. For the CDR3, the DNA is TGTGCCAGTAGTCGTCAGGGGGATCAGCCCCAGCATTTT. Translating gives CASSRQGDQPQHF.

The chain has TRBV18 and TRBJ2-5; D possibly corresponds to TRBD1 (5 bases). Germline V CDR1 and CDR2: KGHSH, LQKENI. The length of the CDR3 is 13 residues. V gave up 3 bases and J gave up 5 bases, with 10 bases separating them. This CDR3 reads CASSPGNRETQYF. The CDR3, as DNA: TGTGCCAGCTCACCTGGCAACAGGGAGACCCAGTACTTC.

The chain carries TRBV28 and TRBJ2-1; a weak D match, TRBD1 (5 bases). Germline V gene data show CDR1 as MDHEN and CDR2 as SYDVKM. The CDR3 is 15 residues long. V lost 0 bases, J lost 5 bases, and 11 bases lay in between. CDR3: CASSLWGPYHNEQFF. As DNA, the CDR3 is TGTGCCAGCAGTTTATGGGGGCCGTACCACAATGAGCAGTTCTTC.

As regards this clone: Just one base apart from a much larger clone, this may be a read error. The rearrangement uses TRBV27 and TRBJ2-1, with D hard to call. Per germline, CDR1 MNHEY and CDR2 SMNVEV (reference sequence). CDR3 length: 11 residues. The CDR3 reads CASIRAGRQLF. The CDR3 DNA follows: TGTGCCAGCATTCGGGCCGGTCGGCAGCTCTTC.

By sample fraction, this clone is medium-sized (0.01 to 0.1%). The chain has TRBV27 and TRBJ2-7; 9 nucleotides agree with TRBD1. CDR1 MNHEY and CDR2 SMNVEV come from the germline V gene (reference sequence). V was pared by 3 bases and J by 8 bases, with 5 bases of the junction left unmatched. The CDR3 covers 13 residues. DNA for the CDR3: TGTGCCAGCAGTTTCGGACAGGGGACACAGCAGTACTTC. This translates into CASSFGQGTQQYF.

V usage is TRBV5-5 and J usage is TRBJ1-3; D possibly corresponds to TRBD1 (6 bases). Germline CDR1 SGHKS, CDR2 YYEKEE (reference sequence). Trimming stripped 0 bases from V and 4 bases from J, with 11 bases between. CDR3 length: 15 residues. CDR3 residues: CASSLDRVSGNTIYF. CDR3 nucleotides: TGTGCCAGCAGCTTGGACAGGGTCTCAGGAAACACCATATATTTT.

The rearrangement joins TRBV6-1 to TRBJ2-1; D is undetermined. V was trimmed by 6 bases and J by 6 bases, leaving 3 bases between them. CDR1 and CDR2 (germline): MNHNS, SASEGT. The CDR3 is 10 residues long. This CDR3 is CASRSNEQFF. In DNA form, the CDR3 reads TGTGCCAGCAGGAGCAATGAGCAGTTCTTC.

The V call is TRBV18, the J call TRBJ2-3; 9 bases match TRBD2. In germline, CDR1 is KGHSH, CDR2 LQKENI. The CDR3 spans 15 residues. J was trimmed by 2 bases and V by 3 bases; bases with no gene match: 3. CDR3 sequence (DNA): TGTGCCAGCTCACCCAGCGGGGGGAACACAGATACGCAGTATTTT. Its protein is CASSPSGGNTDTQYF.

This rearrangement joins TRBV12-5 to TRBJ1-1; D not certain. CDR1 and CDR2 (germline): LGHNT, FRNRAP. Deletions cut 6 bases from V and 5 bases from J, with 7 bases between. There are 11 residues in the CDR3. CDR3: CASGPRTEAFF. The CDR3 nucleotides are TGTGCTAGTGGCCCTCGGACTGAAGCTTTCTTT.

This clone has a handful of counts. CDR3 nucleotide sequence: TGTGCCAGCAGTGAAGAGGGCGGCAGCGCCTACGAGCAGTACGTC. Protein product: CASSEEGGSAYEQYV. The rearrangement joins TRBV6-1 to TRBJ2-7; D is undetermined. V was trimmed by 1 base and J by 2 bases, leaving 12 bases between them. Germline V lookup: CDR1 MNHNS, CDR2 SASEGT. The CDR3 is 15 residues long.

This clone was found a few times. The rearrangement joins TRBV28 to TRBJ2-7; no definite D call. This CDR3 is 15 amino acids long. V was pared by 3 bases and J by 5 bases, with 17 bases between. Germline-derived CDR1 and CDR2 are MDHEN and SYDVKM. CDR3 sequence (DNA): TGTGCCAGCAGTTTGTCATTGGAAGGGATCCACGAGCAGTACTTC. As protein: CASSLSLEGIHEQYF.

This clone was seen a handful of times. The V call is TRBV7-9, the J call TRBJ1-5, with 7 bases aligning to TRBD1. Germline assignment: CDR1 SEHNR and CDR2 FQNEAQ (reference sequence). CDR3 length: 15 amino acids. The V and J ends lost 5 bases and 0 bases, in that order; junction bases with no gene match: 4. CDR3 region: CASSGTDYSNQPQHF. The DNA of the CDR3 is TGTGCCAGCAGCGGGACAGATTATAGCAATCAGCCCCAGCATTTT.

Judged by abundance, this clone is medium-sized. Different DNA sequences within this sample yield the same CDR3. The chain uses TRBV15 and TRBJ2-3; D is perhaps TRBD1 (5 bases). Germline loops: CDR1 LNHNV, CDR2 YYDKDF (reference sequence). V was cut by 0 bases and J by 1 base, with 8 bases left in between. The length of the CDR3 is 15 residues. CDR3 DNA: TGTGCCACCAGCAGAGAGTGGGGCGGCACAGATACGCAGTATTTT. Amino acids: CATSREWGGTDTQYF.

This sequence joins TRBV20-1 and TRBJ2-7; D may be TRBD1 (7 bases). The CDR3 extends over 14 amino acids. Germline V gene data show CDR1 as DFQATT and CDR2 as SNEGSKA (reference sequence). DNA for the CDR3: TGCACCGGCAAAACAGGGGACTCCACATACGAGCAGTACTTC. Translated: CTGKTGDSTYEQYF.

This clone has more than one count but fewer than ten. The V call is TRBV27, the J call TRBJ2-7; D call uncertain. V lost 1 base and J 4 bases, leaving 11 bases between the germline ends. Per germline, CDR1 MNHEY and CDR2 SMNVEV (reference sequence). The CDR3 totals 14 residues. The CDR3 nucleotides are TGTGCCAGCAGTTTATTGGGTCCTTTTTACGAGCAGTACTTC. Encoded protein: CASSLLGPFYEQYF.